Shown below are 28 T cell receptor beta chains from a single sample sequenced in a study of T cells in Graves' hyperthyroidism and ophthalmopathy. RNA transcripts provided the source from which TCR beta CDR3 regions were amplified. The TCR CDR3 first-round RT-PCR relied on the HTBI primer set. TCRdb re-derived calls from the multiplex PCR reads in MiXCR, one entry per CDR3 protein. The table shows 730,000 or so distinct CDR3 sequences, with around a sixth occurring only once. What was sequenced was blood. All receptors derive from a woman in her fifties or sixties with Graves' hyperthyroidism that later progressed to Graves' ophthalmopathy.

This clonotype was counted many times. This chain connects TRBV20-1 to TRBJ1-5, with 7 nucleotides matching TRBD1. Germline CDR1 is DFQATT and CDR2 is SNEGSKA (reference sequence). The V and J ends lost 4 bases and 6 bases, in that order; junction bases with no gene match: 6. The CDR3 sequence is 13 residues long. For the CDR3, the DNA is TGCAGTGCTAAGTCGGCAGGGGGTCAGCCCCAGCATTTT. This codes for CSAKSAGGQPQHF.

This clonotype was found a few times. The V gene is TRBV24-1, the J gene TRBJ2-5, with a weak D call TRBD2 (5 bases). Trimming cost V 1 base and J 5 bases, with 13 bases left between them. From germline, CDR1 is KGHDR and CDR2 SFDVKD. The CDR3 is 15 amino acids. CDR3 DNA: TGTGCCACCAGTGATTTTTGTCTAGCTGCGGAGACCCAGTACTTC. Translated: CATSDFCLAAETQYF.

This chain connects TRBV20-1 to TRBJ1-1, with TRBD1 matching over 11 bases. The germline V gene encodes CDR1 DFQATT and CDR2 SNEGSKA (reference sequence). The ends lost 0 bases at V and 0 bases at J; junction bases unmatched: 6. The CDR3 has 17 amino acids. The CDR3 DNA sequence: TGCAGTGCTAGAGATCTCGGACAGGGGGCTTTGAACACTGAAGCTTTCTTT. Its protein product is CSARDLGQGALNTEAFF.

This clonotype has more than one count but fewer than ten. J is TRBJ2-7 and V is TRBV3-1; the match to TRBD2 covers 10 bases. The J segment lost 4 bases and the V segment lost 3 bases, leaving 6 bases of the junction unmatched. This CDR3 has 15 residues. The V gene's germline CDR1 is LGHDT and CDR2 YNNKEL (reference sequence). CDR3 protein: CASSHEGLAIYEQYF. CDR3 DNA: TGTGCCAGCAGCCACGAGGGACTAGCGATTTACGAGCAGTACTTC.

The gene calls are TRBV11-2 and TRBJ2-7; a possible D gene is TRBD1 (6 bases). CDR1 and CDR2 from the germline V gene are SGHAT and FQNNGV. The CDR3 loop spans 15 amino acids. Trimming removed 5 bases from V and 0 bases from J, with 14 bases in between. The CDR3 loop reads CASSQTWTDSYEQYF. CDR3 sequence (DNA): TGTGCCAGCAGCCAGACATGGACAGACTCCTACGAGCAGTACTTC.

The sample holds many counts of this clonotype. The CDR3 region has the DNA TGTGCCAGCAGCTTAGGAGTTGTGTATTCGGACAGAAGCTATGGCTACACCTTC. Amino acid sequence: CASSLGVVYSDRSYGYTF. The chain employs TRBV7-8 and TRBJ1-2; possibly TRBD1 for D (6 bases). V was cut by 1 base and J by 4 bases, with 22 bases left in between. The CDR3 loop spans 18 amino acids. Germline V gene data show CDR1 as SGHVS and CDR2 as FQNEAQ.

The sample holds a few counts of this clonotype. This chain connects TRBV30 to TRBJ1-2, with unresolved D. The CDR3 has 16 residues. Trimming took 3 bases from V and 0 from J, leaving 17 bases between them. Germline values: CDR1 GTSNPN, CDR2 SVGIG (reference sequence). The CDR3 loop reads CAWRLFVRDPNYGYTF. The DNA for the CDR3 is TGTGCCTGGAGATTATTCGTCCGGGATCCTAACTATGGCTACACCTTC. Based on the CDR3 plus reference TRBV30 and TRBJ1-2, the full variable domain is SQTIHQWPATLVQPVGSPLSLECTVEGTSNPNLYWYRQAAGRGLQLLFYSVGIGQISSEVPQNLSASRPQDRQFILSSKKLLLSDSGFYLCAWRLFVRDPNYGYTFGSGTRLTVV.

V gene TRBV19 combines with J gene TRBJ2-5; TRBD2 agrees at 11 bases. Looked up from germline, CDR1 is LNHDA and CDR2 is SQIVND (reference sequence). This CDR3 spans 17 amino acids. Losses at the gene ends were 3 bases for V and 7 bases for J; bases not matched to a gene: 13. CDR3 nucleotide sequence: TGTGCCAGTAGTATTTCCAAGACTAGCGGGGAGGAGTTGACCCAGTACTTC. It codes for CASSISKTSGEELTQYF.

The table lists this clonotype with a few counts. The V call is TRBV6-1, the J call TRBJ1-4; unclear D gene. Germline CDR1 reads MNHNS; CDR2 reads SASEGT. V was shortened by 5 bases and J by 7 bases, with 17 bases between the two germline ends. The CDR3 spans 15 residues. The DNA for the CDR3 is TGTGCCAGCAGTTTTCGACCGCCCGGAGGTGAAAAACTGTTTTTT. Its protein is CASSFRPPGGEKLFF.

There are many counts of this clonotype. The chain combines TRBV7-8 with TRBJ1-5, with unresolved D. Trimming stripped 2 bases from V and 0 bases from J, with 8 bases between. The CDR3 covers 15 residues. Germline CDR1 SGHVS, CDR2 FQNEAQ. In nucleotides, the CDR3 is TGTGCCAGCAGCTTATTACCGGATAGCAATCAGCCCCAGCATTTT. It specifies CASSLLPDSNQPQHF.

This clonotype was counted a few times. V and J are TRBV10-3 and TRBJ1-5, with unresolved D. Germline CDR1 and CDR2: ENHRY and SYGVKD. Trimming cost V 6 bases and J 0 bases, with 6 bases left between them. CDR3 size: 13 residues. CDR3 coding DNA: TGTGCCATCAGCCCAGATAGCAATCAGCCCCAGCATTTT. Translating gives CAISPDSNQPQHF.

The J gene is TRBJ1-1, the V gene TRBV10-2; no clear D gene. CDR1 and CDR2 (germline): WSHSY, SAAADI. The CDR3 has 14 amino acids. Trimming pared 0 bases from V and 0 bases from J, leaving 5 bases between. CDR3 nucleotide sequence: TGCGCCAGCAGTGAGTCTAGGGTGAACACTGAAGCTTTCTTT. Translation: CASSESRVNTEAFF.

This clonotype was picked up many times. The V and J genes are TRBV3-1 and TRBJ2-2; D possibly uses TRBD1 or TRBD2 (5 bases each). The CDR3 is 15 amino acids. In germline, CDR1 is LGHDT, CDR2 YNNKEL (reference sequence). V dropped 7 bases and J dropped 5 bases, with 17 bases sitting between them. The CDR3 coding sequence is TGTGCCAGCACCAATAGGGGATGGAGGACCGGGGAGCTGTTTTTT. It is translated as CASTNRGWRTGELFF.

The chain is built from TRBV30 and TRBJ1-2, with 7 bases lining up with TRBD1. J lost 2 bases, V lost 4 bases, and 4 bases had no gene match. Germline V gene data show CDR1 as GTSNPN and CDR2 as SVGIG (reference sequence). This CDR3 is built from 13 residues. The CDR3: CAWTPGQNYGYTF. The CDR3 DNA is TGTGCCTGGACTCCGGGACAGAACTATGGCTACACCTTC.

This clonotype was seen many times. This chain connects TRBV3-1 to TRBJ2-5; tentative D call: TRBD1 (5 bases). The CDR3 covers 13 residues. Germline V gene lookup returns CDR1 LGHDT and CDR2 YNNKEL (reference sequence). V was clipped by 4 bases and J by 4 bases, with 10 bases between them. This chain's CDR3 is CASSPLGAETQYF. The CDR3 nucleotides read TGTGCCAGCAGCCCCCTTGGGGCAGAGACCCAGTACTTC.

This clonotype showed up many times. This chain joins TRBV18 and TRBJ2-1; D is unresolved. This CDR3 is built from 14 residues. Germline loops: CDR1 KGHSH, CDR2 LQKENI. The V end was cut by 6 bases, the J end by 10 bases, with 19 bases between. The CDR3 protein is CASSTRSLQGEQFF. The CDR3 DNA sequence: TGTGCCAGCTCTACGAGGAGTCTCCAAGGCGAGCAGTTCTTC.

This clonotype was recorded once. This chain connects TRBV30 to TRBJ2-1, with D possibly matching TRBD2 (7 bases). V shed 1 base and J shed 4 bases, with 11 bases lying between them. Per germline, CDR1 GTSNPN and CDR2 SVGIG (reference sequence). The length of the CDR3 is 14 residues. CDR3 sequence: CAWSGGGAYNEQFF. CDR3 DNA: TGTGCCTGGAGTGGGGGGGGGGCATACAATGAGCAGTTCTTC.

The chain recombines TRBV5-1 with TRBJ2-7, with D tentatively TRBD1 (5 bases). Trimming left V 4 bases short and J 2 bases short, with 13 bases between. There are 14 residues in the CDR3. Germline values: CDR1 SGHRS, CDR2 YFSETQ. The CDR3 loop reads CASSLDMIAYEQYF. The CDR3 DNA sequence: TGCGCCAGCAGCCTGGACATGATAGCCTACGAGCAGTACTTC.

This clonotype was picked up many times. CDR3 nucleotides: TGCAGTGCTAGAGACAGTCGGGAGACCCAGTACTTC. It codes for CSARDSRETQYF. The rearrangement links TRBV20-1 to TRBJ2-5; D is ambiguous. V was pared by 0 bases and J by 5 bases, with 7 bases between. The CDR3 extends over 12 amino acids. Germline V gives CDR1 DFQATT, CDR2 SNEGSKA (reference sequence).

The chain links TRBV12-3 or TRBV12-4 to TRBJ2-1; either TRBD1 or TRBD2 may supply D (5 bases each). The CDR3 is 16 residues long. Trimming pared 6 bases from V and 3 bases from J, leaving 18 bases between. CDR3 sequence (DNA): TGTGCCAGCAGCCCTCGGGACGGGACCCTCTACAATGAGCAGTTCTTC. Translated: CASSPRDGTLYNEQFF.

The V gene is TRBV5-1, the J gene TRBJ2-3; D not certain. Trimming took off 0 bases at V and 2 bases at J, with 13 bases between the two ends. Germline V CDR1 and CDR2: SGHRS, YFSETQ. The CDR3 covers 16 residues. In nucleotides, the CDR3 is TGCGCCAGCAGCTTGGGGATCCAACTAATCACAGATACGCAGTATTTT. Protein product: CASSLGIQLITDTQYF.

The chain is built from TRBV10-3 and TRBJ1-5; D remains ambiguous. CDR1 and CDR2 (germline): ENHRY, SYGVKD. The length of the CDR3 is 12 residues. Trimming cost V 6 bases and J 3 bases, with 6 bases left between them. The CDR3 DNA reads TGTGCCATCAGGGCAGACAATCAGCCCCAGCATTTT. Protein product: CAIRADNQPQHF.

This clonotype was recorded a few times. In DNA form, the CDR3 reads TGTGCCAGCAGTTACGGGTCCTATCCCAACACTGAAGCTTTCTTT. It yields the protein CASSYGSYPNTEAFF. V usage is TRBV6-5 and J usage is TRBJ1-1; no firm D call. The CDR3 is made up of 15 amino acids. V gave up 2 bases and J gave up 2 bases, with 12 bases separating them. CDR1 is MNHEY, CDR2 SVGAGI, per germline.

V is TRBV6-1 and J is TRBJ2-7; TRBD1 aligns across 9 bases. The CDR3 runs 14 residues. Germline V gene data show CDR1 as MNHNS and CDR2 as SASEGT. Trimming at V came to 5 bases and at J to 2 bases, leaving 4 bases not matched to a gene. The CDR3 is CASSHRDRAYEQYF. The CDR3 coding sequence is TGTGCCAGCAGTCACCGGGACAGGGCCTACGAGCAGTACTTC.

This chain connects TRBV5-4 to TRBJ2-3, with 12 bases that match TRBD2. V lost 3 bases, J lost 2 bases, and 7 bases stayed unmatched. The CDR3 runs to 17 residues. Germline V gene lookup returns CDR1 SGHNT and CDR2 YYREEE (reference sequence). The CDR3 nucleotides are TGTGCCAGCAGCTCACCTAGCGGGGGGGCCTCCACAGATACGCAGTATTTT. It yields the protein CASSSPSGGASTDTQYF. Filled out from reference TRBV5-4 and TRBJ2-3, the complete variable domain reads ETGVTQSPTHLIKTRGQQVTLRCSSQSGHNTVSWYQQALGQGPQFIFQYYREEENGRGNFPPRFSGLQFPNYSSELNVNALELDDSALYLCASSSPSGGASTDTQYFGPGTRLTVL.

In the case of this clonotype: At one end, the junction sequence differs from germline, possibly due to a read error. CDR3 bases: TGTGCCAGCAACCAAGATAGCAGGGAGAGTCAGCCCCAGCATTTT. Its protein product is CASNQDSRESQPQHF. The rearrangement joins TRBV3-1 to TRBJ1-5, with TRBD1 as a possible D gene (5 bases). Germline CDR1 and CDR2: LGHDT and YNNKEL (reference sequence). The CDR3 spans 15 residues.

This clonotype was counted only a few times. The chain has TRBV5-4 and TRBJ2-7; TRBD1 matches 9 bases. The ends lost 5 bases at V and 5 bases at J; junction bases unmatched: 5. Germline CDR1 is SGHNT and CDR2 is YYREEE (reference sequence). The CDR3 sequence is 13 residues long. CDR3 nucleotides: TGTGCCAGCAGAAAGGGACAGGGCCACGAGCAGTACTTC. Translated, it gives CASRKGQGHEQYF.

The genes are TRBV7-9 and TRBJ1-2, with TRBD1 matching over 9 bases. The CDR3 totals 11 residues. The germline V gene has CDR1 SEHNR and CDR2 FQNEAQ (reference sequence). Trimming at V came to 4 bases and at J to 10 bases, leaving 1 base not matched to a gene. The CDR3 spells CASSWDRAYTF. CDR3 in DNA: TGTGCCAGCAGCTGGGACAGGGCCTACACCTTC. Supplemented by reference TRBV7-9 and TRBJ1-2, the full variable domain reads DTGVSQNPRHKITKRGQNVTFRCDPISEHNRLYWYRQTLGQGPEFLTYFQNEAQLEKSRLLSDRFSAERPKGSFSTLEIQRTEQGDSAMYLCASSWDRAYTFGSGTRLTVV.